This T cell receptor beta chain was recovered during a study of cytomegalovirus exposure and HLA in healthy donors. V lost 5 bases, J lost 6 bases, and 20 bases lay in between. CDR1 and CDR2 (germline): SGHTA, FQGNSA. This CDR3 comprises 15 residues. The study ran its PCR with 60 Vbeta and 13 Jbeta primers. TCRdb's copy holds only in-frame clones and misses some; the assay was immunoSEQ multiplex PCR. Altogether some 120,000 clones are present, over 70% being singletons, with the ten largest covering around 9.1%. The sequence was obtained from a woman in her fifties or sixties in good health and CMV-seropositive. The gene calls are TRBV7-2 and TRBJ2-7; possibly TRBD2 for D (5 bases). Material: PBMCs. The CDR3 loop is CASSNRLSLAGEQYF. CDR3 DNA: TGTGCCAGCAGCAACCGACTATCTCTTGCTGGCGAGCAGTACTTC.